This T cell receptor (beta chain) originates from a study of Ad26.COV2.S vaccination and SARS-CoV-2 variants. As to this clone: The antigen is not known.

The V end was cut by 0 bases, the J end by 8 bases, with 12 bases between. Germline lookup yields CDR1 SGHTS and CDR2 YDEGEE. CDR3 size: 14 residues. The assay was immunoSEQ multiplex PCR, and TCRdb's table has in-frame clones only and misses some. The sample has under 250,000 clones, approximately 90% seen once. Treatment: some 20 received Ad26.COV2.S at low or high dose, single or two shots; about five received placebo; per-sample allocation not given. At day 63 after the first vaccine or placebo injection, samples were drawn. Study-wide results and caveats: Greater spike-specific TCR breadth was seen in vaccine recipients than in placebo recipients. Vaccinees reportedly had broad spike-specific CD8+ and CD4+ T cell responses. Vaccine and placebo recipients had similar non-spike TCR breadth.

This chain joins TRBV5-8 and TRBJ2-1, with no clear D. This sequence was found in a person aged 18-60 years who received the Ad26.COV2.S COVID-19 vaccine or a placebo. The starting material was peripheral blood, obtained in a trial of Ad26.COV2.S vaccine versus placebo. The CDR3 reads CASSLAMGIHEQFF. The CDR3 coding sequence is TGTGCCAGCAGCTTGGCCATGGGAATCCATGAGCAGTTCTTC.